The present T cell receptor beta chain was sequenced within a study of identical twins (dated by TCRdb to about 2016). For context, the study as a whole: The study deep-sequenced TCR alpha and beta repertoires from monozygotic twins, unrelated adults of various ages and cord blood to test whether fetal clonotypes persist. To rule out contamination, replicate twin experiments were performed at different times with different library preparation protocols. The research as a whole found: In monozygotic twins, recombination models systematically underestimated out-of-frame TCR alpha sharing, but the models matched the sharing seen between unrelated individuals. Abundant cord blood beta clonotypes had fewer insertions, young adult naive repertoires showed a similar but weaker trend, and memory repertoires showed no such trend. Excess twin sharing in beta out-of-frame sequences was weaker because fewer shared sequences lowered the signal-to-noise ratio. Invariant T cells such as MAIT and iNKT could partly confound zero-insertion analyses, although diverse VJ usage argued against such confounding for most clonotypes. Because the same donors could not be followed over many years, conclusions were based on cross-sectional statistical analysis. Out-of-frame TCR alpha sequences shared between twins showed an excess of low generation-probability sequences compared with coincidental sharing between unrelated individuals.

Regarding this clonotype: The specificity of this receptor is unknown. Within one base of it there is no much larger clone, and no base qualities were kept.

Library creation used 5' RACE. TCRdb records Illumina HiSeq 2000 as the sequencer. Template switching added a universal primer binding site, and the final cDNA carried a unique molecular identifier that allowed TCR cDNA molecules to be counted accurately. First-strand cDNA for TCR alpha and beta chains was synthesized from specific primers in the conserved constant-segment region. To control for contamination, each cDNA library was double barcoded with a SMART-Mk sample barcode plus Illumina barcodes. Two successive PCR steps introduced TruSeq adapter sequences along with Illumina sample barcodes. The Illumina HiSeq platform was used with custom primers to sequence TCR alpha and beta cDNA libraries. In the authors' own workflow: MiGEC processed the raw reads to extract unique molecular identifiers, while MiXCR was used to determine the CDR3 positions. Recombination models were inferred per individual with the repgenHMM and IGoR tools using an EM algorithm. The analysis of shared clonotypes was done with the tcR package in R, with sharing normalized by the product of cloneset sizes. To study raw recombination without the effects of thymic and clonal selection, out-of-frame nonproductive sequences were analyzed. In-frame beta chains were kept once TCRdb had trimmed the public reads at Q25 with fastp and called clones with MiXCR. Merged by CDR3 protein, the rows form single entries marked with the most common genes and DNA. Clone size and V and J calls follow TCRdb, not the original study. The sample profile shows 750,000 to 950,000 distinct CDR3 sequences; about 12% of them were found once. Jointly, the top ten make up around 1.5% of the sample.

Only healthy Caucasian donors were included. The twin cohort comprised three pairs of female monozygotic twins, all aged roughly 18 to 30 years. Peripheral blood mononuclear cells were used as the source from which RNA for TCR libraries was isolated. Per the germline V gene, MNHNS is the CDR1 and SASEGT is the CDR2. The CDR3 covers 15 residues, taking in both the cysteine and the phenylalanine. Only CDR3 DNA remains: 45 bases, in frame from the first base. The junction shows trimming of 6 bases on V and 2 bases on J, and the gene matches do not reach 7 bases of it. These records were also assigned to another study, of yellow fever vaccine responses in identical twins. The second study's authors report: The authors reported that the T cell response to vaccination in identical twins appeared partly convergent and partly personalized. In identical twins, the study followed T cell clones that responded to the vaccine with precision.

The TCR originated in a young woman in good health. Sequenced input: PBMCs. The V and J genes are TRBV6-1 and TRBJ2-1; TRBD2 aligns with 7 central bases. The CDR3 here reads CASRTLATPYNEQFF. The DNA sequence is as follows: TGTGCCAGCAGAACACTAGCGACCCCCTACAATGAGCAGTTCTTC.